These T cell receptor beta chains were read from a single sample in a study of cytomegalovirus exposure and HLA in healthy donors. Produced via immunoSEQ multiplex PCR; TCRdb's table is partial and in-frame only. With around 150,000 clones in the sample, the ten largest clones hold 2.1%. Sample: PBMCs. These receptors originate from a man younger than 40 in good health and CMV-seronegative. The CDR3 runs from the conserved cysteine through the conserved F or W. The D gene is left open where the match is weak.

v_call	j_call	d_call	cdr3_aa	cdr3_nt
TRBV6-4	TRBJ2-3	TRBD2	CASSSGLDRDTQYF	TGTGCCAGCAGTTCGGGACTAGATCGGGATACGCAGTATTTT
TRBV11-2	TRBJ1-2	NA	CASRGANYGYTF	TGTGCCAGCAGAGGGGCAAACTATGGCTACACCTTC
TRBV30	TRBJ2-3	TRBD2	CAWATSGGTDTQYF	TGTGCCTGGGCAACTAGCGGAGGCACAGATACGCAGTATTTT
TRBV6-1	TRBJ2-5	NA	CASSEQGAGEQYF	TGTGCCAGCAGTGAACAGGGGGCGGGGGAGCAGTACTTC
TRBV25-1	TRBJ2-5	NA	CASSEGRGAGVRETQYF	TGTGCCAGCAGTGAAGGTCGTGGGGCAGGAGTTAGGGAGACCCAGTACTTC
TRBV25-1	TRBJ1-1	TRBD1	CASRTGGEGTEAFF	TGTGCCAGCAGAACAGGGGGCGAGGGCACTGAAGCTTTCTTT
TRBV19	TRBJ2-7	NA	CASSSGAASYEQYF	TGTGCCAGTAGTAGCGGGGCCGCCTCCTACGAGCAGTACTTC
TRBV20-1	TRBJ1-1	NA	CSAKADTEAFF	TGCAGTGCCAAGGCGGACACTGAAGCTTTCTTT
TRBV5-4	TRBJ2-1	TRBD2	CASSLAGSGDYNEQFF	TGTGCCAGCAGCTTGGCAGGCAGCGGGGACTACAATGAGCAGTTCTTC
TRBV4-2	TRBJ2-1	TRBD2	CASRPGLAPNEQFF	TGTGCCAGCCGACCGGGACTAGCCCCCAATGAGCAGTTCTTC
TRBV6-6	TRBJ2-7	TRBD2	CASSPGLAGVGEQYF	TGTGCCAGCAGTCCCGGACTAGCGGGAGTCGGCGAGCAGTACTTC
TRBV5-1	TRBJ2-5	TRBD1	CASSLPRTGGEETQYF	TGCGCCAGCAGCTTACCCCGGACAGGGGGCGAGGAGACCCAGTACTTC
TRBV2	TRBJ1-1	NA	CASSDLEETEAFF	TGTGCCAGCAGTGATTTGGAGGAGACTGAAGCTTTCTTT
TRBV18	TRBJ1-4	NA	CASSPPGDMEKLFF	TGTGCCAGCTCACCTCCGGGAGATATGGAAAAACTGTTTTTT
TRBV19	TRBJ1-1	NA	CASSIRGEMNTEAFF	TGTGCCAGTAGTATAAGAGGAGAAATGAACACTGAAGCTTTCTTT
TRBV5-7	TRBJ2-7	NA	CASRTQGCNSYEQYF	TGTGCCAGCAGAACCCAGGGGTGCAACTCCTACGAGCAGTACTTC
TRBV10-2	TRBJ1-2	TRBD1	CASSGQDRAYGYTF	TGCGCCAGCAGTGGCCAAGACAGGGCCTATGGCTACACCTTC
TRBV15	TRBJ2-1	NA	CATSGPRGNYNEQFF	TGTGCCACCAGCGGACCGCGGGGCAACTACAATGAGCAGTTCTTC
TRBV7-8	TRBJ2-7	TRBD1	CASSSGTGIYEQYF	TGTGCCAGCAGTTCCGGGACAGGGATCTACGAGCAGTACTTC
TRBV14	TRBJ1-1	NA	CASSLHHLGGAFF	TGTGCCAGCAGCCTACACCACCTGGGGGGAGCTTTCTTT
TRBV27	TRBJ2-3	NA	CASSPLYTDTQYF	TGTGCCAGCAGCCCTCTGTACACAGATACGCAGTATTTT
TRBV14	TRBJ2-5	NA	CASRKGQGIQETQYF	TGTGCCAGCAGAAAAGGGCAGGGAATACAGGAGACCCAGTACTTC
TRBV7-9	TRBJ2-7	NA	CASSLGTVYEQYF	TGTGCCAGCAGCTTAGGGACAGTCTACGAGCAGTACTTC
TRBV5-4	TRBJ2-7	NA	CASSVGGPGYEQYF	TGTGCCAGCAGCGTCGGAGGGCCGGGGTACGAGCAGTACTTC
TRBV6-1	TRBJ2-7	NA	CASSEGRTYAYEQYF	TGTGCCAGCAGTGAAGGTCGGACATATGCTTACGAGCAGTACTTC
TRBV10-1	TRBJ1-5	NA	CASSIGGNQPQHF	TGCGCCAGCAGTATCGGGGGGAATCAGCCCCAGCATTTT
TRBV5-1	TRBJ1-5	TRBD1	CASSTGQGAWGDQPQHF	TGCGCCAGCAGCACGGGACAGGGGGCGTGGGGGGATCAGCCCCAGCATTTT
TRBV13	TRBJ1-6	TRBD1	CASSPRAGGNSPLHF	TGTGCCAGCAGCCCCCGGGCAGGGGGTAATTCACCCCTCCACTTT
TRBV7-2	TRBJ1-2	TRBD1	CASSARQGPGGGYTF	TGTGCCAGCAGCGCCCGACAGGGCCCCGGGGGAGGCTACACCTTC
TRBV7-8	TRBJ2-5	TRBD2	CASSSGGAWETQYF	TGTGCCAGCAGCTCCGGGGGGGCTTGGGAGACCCAGTACTTC
TRBV6-5	TRBJ2-3	NA	CASSPALASADTQYF	TGTGCCAGCAGTCCTGCCTTAGCTAGCGCAGATACGCAGTATTTT
TRBV10-3	TRBJ1-4	TRBD1	CAISGGQGGEKLFF	TGTGCCATCAGTGGCGGACAGGGTGGTGAAAAACTGTTTTTT
TRBV19	TRBJ1-2	NA	CASTKYQGNSGYTF	TGTGCCAGTACCAAATACCAGGGAAATTCTGGCTACACCTTC
TRBV19	TRBJ1-5	NA	CASSFRHEVYSNQPQHF	TGTGCCAGTAGTTTTCGTCATGAGGTCTATAGCAATCAGCCCCAGCATTTT
TRBV19	TRBJ2-1	TRBD2	CASSGLAGTNEQFF	TGTGCCAGTAGCGGACTAGCGGGAACAAATGAGCAGTTCTTC
TRBV27	TRBJ1-2	NA	CASGDRSYGYTF	TGTGCCAGCGGTGACAGGTCTTATGGCTACACCTTC
TRBV7-9	TRBJ2-1	TRBD2	CASSTAVGAGGHNEQFF	TGTGCCAGCAGCACCGCGGTGGGAGCGGGAGGGCATAATGAGCAGTTCTTC
TRBV30	TRBJ2-5	TRBD2	CAWSVGLAGGQETQYF	TGTGCCTGGAGTGTAGGACTAGCGGGAGGCCAAGAGACCCAGTACTTC
TRBV9	TRBJ2-1	NA	CASSPSGTWGVEFF	TGTGCCAGCAGCCCCTCGGGCACCTGGGGAGTCGAGTTCTTC
TRBV5-1	TRBJ2-5	NA	CASSLAVEETQYF	TGCGCCAGCAGCTTGGCCGTCGAAGAGACCCAGTACTTC
TRBV28	TRBJ1-5	TRBD1	CASSSTGQGYQPQHF	TGTGCCAGCAGTTCGACGGGACAGGGGTATCAGCCCCAGCATTTT
TRBV27	TRBJ1-2	TRBD1	CASCRGGTVNGYTF	TGTGCCAGCTGCCGGGGGGGGACAGTCAATGGCTACACCTTC
TRBV27	TRBJ1-2	TRBD1	CASRTASTGDWSGYTF	TGTGCCAGCAGAACAGCCTCGACAGGGGATTGGAGTGGCTACACCTTC
TRBV7-2	TRBJ1-3	TRBD1	CASSLVTGGTGNTIYF	TGTGCCAGCAGCTTAGTGACAGGGGGTACTGGAAACACCATATATTTT
TRBV28	TRBJ1-6	NA	CASSPTGVSYNSPLHF	TGTGCCAGCAGTCCCACAGGAGTCTCCTATAATTCACCCCTCCACTTT
TRBV11-2	TRBJ2-4	NA	CASSPSLAKNIQYF	TGTGCCAGCAGCCCCTCGTTAGCCAAAAACATTCAGTACTTC
TRBV27	TRBJ1-5	NA	CASSPRSSNQPQHF	TGTGCCAGCAGTCCACGGTCAAGCAATCAGCCCCAGCATTTT
TRBV11-3	TRBJ2-5	TRBD1	CASSVRQGTETQYF	TGTGCCAGCAGCGTCAGACAGGGTACGGAGACCCAGTACTTC
TRBV7-9	TRBJ2-1	NA	CASSLYRAEGQFF	TGTGCCAGCAGCTTATACAGGGCCGAAGGGCAGTTCTTC
TRBV9	TRBJ2-3	NA	CASSVAGTSTDTQYF	TGTGCCAGCAGCGTAGCTGGGACTAGCACAGATACGCAGTATTTT
TRBV5-5	TRBJ2-5	NA	CASSPSLAPQETQYF	TGTGCCAGCAGCCCTTCGCTGGCCCCCCAAGAGACCCAGTACTTC
TRBV18	TRBJ1-2	TRBD1	CASSQTGGLSYGYTF	TGTGCCAGCTCCCAGACAGGGGGCCTGTCCTATGGCTACACCTTC
TRBV4-1	TRBJ2-1	NA	CASSQDGETNEQFF	TGCGCCAGCAGCCAAGATGGGGAGACCAATGAGCAGTTCTTC
TRBV25-1	TRBJ2-5	TRBD2	CASSRGTSGNQETQYF	TGTGCCAGCAGCCGCGGGACTAGCGGAAACCAAGAGACCCAGTACTTC